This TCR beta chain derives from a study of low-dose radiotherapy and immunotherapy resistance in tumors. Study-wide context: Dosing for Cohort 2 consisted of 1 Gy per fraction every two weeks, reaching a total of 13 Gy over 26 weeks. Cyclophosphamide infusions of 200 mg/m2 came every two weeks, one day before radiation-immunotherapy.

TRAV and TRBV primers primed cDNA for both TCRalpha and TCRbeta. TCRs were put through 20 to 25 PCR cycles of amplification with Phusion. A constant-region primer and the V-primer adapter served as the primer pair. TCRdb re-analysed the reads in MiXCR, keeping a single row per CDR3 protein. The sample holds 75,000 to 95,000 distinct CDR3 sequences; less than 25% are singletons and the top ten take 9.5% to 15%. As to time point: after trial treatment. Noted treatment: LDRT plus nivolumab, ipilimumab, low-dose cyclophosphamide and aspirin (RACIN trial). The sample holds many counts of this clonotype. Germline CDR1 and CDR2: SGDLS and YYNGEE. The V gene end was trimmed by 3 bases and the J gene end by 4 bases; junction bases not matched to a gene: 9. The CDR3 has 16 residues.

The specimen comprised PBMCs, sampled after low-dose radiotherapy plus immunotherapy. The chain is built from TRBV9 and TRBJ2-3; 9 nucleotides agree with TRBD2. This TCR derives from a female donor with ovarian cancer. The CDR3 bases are TGTGCCAGCAGCGAGGGGACTAGCTTGCGGGCAGATACGCAGTATTTT. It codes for CASSEGTSLRADTQYF.